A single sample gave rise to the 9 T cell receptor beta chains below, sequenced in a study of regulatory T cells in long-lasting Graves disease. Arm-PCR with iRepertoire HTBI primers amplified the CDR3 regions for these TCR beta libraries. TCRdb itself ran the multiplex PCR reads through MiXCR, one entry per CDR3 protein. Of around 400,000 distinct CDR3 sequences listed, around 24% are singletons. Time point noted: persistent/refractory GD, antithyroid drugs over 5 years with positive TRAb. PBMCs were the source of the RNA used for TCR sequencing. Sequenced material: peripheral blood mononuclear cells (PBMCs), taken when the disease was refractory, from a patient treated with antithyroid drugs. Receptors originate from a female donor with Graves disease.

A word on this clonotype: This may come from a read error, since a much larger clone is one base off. The CDR3 sequence is CATTDRDGHGYTF. In DNA form, the CDR3 reads TGTGCCACCACCGACAGGGATGGCCATGGCTACACCTTC. The rearrangement joins TRBV10-3 to TRBJ1-2; TRBD1 aligns across 7 bases. The length of the CDR3 is 13 residues. V was clipped by 10 bases and J by 6 bases; unmatched bases: 11. The germline CDR1 and CDR2 sequences are ENHRY and SYGVKD.

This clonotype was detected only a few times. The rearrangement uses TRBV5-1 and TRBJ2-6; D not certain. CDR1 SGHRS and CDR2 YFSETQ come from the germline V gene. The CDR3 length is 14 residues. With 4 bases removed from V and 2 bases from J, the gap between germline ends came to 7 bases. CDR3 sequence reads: CASSPNAGANVLTF. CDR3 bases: TGCGCCAGCAGCCCTAACGCTGGGGCCAACGTCCTGACTTTC.

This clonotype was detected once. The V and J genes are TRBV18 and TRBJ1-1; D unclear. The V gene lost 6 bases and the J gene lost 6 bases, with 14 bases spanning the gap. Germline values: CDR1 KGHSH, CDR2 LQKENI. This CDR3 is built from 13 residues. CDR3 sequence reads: CASSVGSGAEAFF. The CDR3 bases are TGTGCCAGCTCGGTCGGTTCGGGCGCTGAAGCTTTCTTT.

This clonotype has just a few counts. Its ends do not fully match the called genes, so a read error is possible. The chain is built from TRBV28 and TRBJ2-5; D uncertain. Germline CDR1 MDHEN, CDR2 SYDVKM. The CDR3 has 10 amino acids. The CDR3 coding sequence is TGTGCCAGCAGTCACCGGGTTAAGCACTTC. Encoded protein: CASSHRVKHF. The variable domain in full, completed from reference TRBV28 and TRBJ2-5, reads DVKVTQSSRYLVKRTGEKVFLECVQDMDHENMFWYRQDPGLGLRLIYFSYDVKMKEKGDIPEGYSVSREKKERFSLILESASTNQTSMYLCASSHRVKHFGPGTRLLVL.

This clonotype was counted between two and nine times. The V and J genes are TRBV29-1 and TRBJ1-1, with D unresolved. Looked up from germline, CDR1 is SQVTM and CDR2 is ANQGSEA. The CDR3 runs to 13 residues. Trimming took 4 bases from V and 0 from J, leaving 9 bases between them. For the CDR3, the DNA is TGCAGCGTTGTAAAGCAGGTGAACACTGAAGCTTTCTTT. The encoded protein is CSVVKQVNTEAFF.

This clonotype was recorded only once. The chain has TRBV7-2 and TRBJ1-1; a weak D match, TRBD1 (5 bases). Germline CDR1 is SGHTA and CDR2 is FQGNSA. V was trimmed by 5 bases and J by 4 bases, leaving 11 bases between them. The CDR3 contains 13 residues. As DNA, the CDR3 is TGTGCCAGCAGCCGCGAGGGGCCCACTGAAGCTTTCTTT. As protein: CASSREGPTEAFF.

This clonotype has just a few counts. CDR3 residues: CASSPYTGRAFF. The CDR3 DNA reads TGTGCCAGTAGTCCGTATACAGGGAGAGCTTTCTTT. J is TRBJ1-1 and V is TRBV19; TRBD1 might be the D (6 bases). The V end was cut by 5 bases, the J end by 10 bases, with 14 bases between. CDR3 length equals 12 residues. In germline, CDR1 is LNHDA, CDR2 SQIVND (reference sequence). Looking up the rest from reference TRBV19 and TRBJ1-1 gives the full variable domain: DGGITQSPKYLFRKEGQNVTLSCEQNLNHDAMYWYRQDPGQGLRLIYYSQIVNDFQKGDIAEGYSVSREKKESFPLTVTSAQKNPTAFYLCASSPYTGRAFFGQGTRLTVV.

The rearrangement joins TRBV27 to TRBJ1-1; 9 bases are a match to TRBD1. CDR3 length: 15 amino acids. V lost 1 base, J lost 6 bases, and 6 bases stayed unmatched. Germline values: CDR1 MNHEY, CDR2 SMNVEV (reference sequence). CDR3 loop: CASSLLTGGIAEAFF. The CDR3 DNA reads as TGTGCCAGCAGTTTATTAACAGGGGGCATCGCTGAAGCTTTCTTT.

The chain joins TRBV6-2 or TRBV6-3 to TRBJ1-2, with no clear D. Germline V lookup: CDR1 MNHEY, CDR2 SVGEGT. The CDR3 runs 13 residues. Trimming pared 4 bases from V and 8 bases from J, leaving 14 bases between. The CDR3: CASSSINRRGYTF. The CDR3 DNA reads TGTGCCAGCAGTTCGATCAACAGAAGGGGCTACACCTTC.